This T cell receptor (beta chain) is from a study of blood T cell repertoires in COVID-19. Study information: COVID-19 samples, acute and convalescent, were from the United States, Italy and Spain. The analysed material was cDNA or gDNA that came from T cells, B-cell-depleted T cells, or PBMCs.

CDR3 size: 14 residues. The germline V and J ends were trimmed by 1 base and 3 bases, with 7 bases remaining between them. Germline assignment: CDR1 SGHAT and CDR2 FQNNGV. As processed by the authors: Reference gene primers were amplified, and this amplification served to estimate nucleated cell counts. Profiled with immunoSEQ multiplex PCR; TCRdb holds only in-frame clones, not every one. V, J and clone size are those of that table, while D and trimming were read from the DNA. The sample shows around 70,000 clones, 90% of them seen only once. Specimen: peripheral blood. The origin of this receptor is a man aged 45-60 years with acute or convalescent COVID-19. The chain links TRBV11-2 to TRBJ2-1; no clear D. The CDR3 DNA reads TGTGCCAGCAGCTTAGCGACAATCTACAATGAGCAGTTCTTC. It translates to CASSLATIYNEQFF.